This entry is about one T cell receptor beta chain. This entry is derived from a study of T cells after yellow fever vaccination. Each CDR3 protein is one row after TCRdb ran MiXCR on the 5' RACE reads. The sample holds around 550,000 distinct CDR3 sequences, about 19% seen once. Germline CDR1 reads SGHAT; CDR2 reads FQNNGV. The V end was cut by 6 bases, the J end by 4 bases, with 14 bases between. This CDR3 has 14 residues. The rearrangement uses TRBV11-2 and TRBJ2-3, with D maybe TRBD2 (6 bases). The receptor was isolated from a young man who received the YFV17D yellow fever vaccine. The sequencing here drew on PBMCs, taken 15 days after the yellow fever booster vaccination. The CDR3 loop reads CASSSGAGADTQYF. In nucleotides, the CDR3 is TGTGCCAGCAGTAGCGGAGCCGGGGCAGATACGCAGTATTTT.